This T cell receptor (beta chain) derives from a study of long-term antiretroviral therapy in people with HIV. Germline loops: CDR1 SGDLS, CDR2 YYNGEE. The V gene lost 0 bases and the J gene lost 9 bases, with 10 bases spanning the gap. This CDR3 is 13 amino acids long. This clone appeared a single time. Sequencing used immunoSEQ v3.0 at survey level. Libraries were prepared by immunoSEQ multiplex PCR; TCRdb keeps only in-frame clonotypes and omits some of them. The sample yields about 33,000 clones, roughly 96% seen once. The gene calls are TRBV9 and TRBJ2-1; D possibly uses TRBD1 or TRBD2 (5 bases each). Sequencing was performed on unsorted PBMCs, taken roughly 6.9 years after starting antiretroviral therapy. The TCR comes from a man aged 25 to 40 with HIV. The CDR3 spells CASSVDGGGEQFF. The CDR3 DNA reads as TGTGCCAGCAGCGTAGATGGGGGTGGTGAGCAGTTCTTC.